Sequencing of this TCR beta chain was carried out in a study of CD8 T cells in ankylosing spondylitis. Whole-study findings and limits: A subset of motif variants has previously been described in the synovial fluid and blood of reactive arthritis. Reports say disease-linked clones showed up significantly more in matched ankylosing spondylitis synovial fluid. Made up of about eight highly homologous variants, a TCR beta motif appeared characteristic of ankylosing spondylitis blood. Relatively scarce in peripheral blood, disease-linked clones were CD8+.

The trim removed 4 bases at V and 1 base at J, leaving 12 bases unmatched. The CDR3 extends over 20 amino acids. CDR1 is LGHNT and CDR2 is FRNRAP in the germline V gene. Via MiXCR, TCRdb re-called the 5' RACE reads, giving one row per CDR3 protein. The data hold roughly 180,000 distinct CDR3 sequences, with roughly 13% observed a single time. There are a few counts of this clonotype. What it recognizes is unknown. This chain uses TRBV12-5 with TRBJ2-1; 14 nucleotides align to TRBD2. The receptor comes from a male donor with ankylosing spondylitis or in good health (not recorded which). What was sequenced was blood, either unsorted or a sorted T cell fraction (not recorded which). CDR3 bases: TGTGCTAGTGGTTGGGCCCTAGAGACTAGCGGGAGGGAATCCTACAATGAGCAGTTCTTC. This gives the protein CASGWALETSGRESYNEQFF.